This T cell receptor (beta chain) was sequenced for a study of radiation and T cells in renal cell carcinoma. Libraries were prepared by immunoSEQ multiplex PCR; TCRdb keeps only in-frame clonotypes and omits some of them. Of around 170,000 clones listed, roughly 90% are singletons. Time point meaning: blood 4 weeks post-SBRT, at nephrectomy. Treatment denoted: 15 Gy SBRT to primary tumor, nephrectomy 4 weeks later. Per germline, CDR1 SGHDT and CDR2 YYEEEE. This CDR3 is 15 amino acids long. The germline V and J ends were trimmed by 4 bases and 0 bases, with 13 bases remaining between them. Sequences were derived from blood, sampled from a patient whose treatment included radiotherapy and nephrectomy. The V and J genes are TRBV5-6 and TRBJ1-2; a weak D match, TRBD1 (5 bases). This clonotype was obtained from a woman aged 45 to 65 with renal cell carcinoma. The CDR3 sequence is CASSPRALANYGYTF. DNA of the CDR3: TGTGCCAGCAGCCCCAGGGCGCTAGCTAACTATGGCTACACCTTC.